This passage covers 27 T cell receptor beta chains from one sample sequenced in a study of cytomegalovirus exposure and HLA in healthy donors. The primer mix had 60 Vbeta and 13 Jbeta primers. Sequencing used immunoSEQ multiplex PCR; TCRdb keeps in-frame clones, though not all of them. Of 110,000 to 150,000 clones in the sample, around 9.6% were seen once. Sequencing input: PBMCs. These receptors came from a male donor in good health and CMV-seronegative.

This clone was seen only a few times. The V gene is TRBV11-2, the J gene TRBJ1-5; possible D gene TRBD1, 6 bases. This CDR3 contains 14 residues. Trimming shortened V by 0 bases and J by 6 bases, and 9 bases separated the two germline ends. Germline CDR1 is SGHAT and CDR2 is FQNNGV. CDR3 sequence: CASSLDRGAQPQHF. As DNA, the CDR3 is TGTGCCAGCAGCTTAGACAGGGGAGCTCAGCCCCAGCATTTT.

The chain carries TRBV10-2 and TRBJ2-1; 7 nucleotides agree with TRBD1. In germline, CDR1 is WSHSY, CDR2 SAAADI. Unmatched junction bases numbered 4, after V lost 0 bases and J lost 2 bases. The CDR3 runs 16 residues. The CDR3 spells CASSESGDSTYNEQFF. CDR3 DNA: TGCGCCAGCAGTGAGTCGGGGGACAGTACCTACAATGAGCAGTTCTTC.

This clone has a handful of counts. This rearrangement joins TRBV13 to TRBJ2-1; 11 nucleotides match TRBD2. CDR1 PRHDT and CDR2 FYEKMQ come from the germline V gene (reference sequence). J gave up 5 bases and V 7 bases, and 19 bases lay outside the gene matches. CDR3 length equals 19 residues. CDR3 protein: CASTLFSGGAFLLHNEQFF. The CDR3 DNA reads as TGTGCCAGCACTTTGTTTAGCGGGGGGGCCTTTTTACTACACAATGAGCAGTTCTTC.

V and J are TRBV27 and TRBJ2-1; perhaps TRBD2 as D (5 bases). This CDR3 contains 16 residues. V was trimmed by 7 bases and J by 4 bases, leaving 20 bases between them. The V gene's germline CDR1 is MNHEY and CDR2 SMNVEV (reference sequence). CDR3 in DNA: TGTGCCAGCACGACCCTATCGCCGCGCGGGTACAATGAGCAGTTCTTC. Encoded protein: CASTTLSPRGYNEQFF.

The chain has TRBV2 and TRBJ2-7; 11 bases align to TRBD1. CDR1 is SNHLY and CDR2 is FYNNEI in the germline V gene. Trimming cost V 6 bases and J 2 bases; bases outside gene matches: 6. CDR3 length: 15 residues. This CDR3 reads CASSLGQGGAYEQYF. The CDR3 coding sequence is TGTGCCAGCAGCCTGGGACAGGGGGGCGCCTACGAGCAGTACTTC.

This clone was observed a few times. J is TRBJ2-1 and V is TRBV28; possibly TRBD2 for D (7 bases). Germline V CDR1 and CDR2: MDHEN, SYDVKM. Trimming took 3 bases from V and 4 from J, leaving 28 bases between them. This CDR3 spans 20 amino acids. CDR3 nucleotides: TGTGCCAGCAGTTTTTTGCTGACTCTAGGGGGAGGGAGAAATTACAATGAGCAGTTCTTC. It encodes CASSFLLTLGGGRNYNEQFF.

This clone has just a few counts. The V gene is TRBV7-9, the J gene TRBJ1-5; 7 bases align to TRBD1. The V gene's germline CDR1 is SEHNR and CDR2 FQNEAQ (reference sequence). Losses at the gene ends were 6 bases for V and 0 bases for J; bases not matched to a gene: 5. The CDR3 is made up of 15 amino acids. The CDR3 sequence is CASSRTGYSNQPQHF. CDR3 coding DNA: TGTGCCAGCAGTCGGACAGGTTATAGCAATCAGCCCCAGCATTTT.

This chain's CDR3 is CAGGKGPNTEAFF. The CDR3 DNA reads TGTGCCGGAGGAAAGGGTCCGAACACTGAAGCTTTCTTT. The rearrangement links TRBV9 to TRBJ1-1; no definite D call. Trimming shortened V by 10 bases and J by 1 base, and 14 bases separated the two germline ends. The CDR3 contains 13 residues. Germline CDR1 reads SGDLS; CDR2 reads YYNGEE. The full variable domain, with the rest looked up from reference TRBV9 and TRBJ1-1, is DSGVTQTPKHLITATGQRVTLRCSPRSGDLSVYWYQQSLDQGLQFLIQYYNGEERAKGNILERFSAQQFPDLHSELNLSSLELGDSALYFCAGGKGPNTEAFFGQGTRLTVV.

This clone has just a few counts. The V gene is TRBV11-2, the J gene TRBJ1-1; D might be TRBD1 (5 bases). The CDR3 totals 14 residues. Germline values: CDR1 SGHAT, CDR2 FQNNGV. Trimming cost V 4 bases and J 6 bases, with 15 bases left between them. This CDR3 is CASSSQGVPSEAFF. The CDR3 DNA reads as TGTGCCAGCAGCTCGCAGGGTGTCCCCTCTGAAGCTTTCTTT.

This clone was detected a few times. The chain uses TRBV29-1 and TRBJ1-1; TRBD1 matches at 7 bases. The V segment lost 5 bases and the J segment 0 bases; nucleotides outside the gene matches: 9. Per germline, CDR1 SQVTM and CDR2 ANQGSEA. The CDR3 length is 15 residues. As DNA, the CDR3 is TGCAGCGTTTCCAGGGGGATTGGGATGAACACTGAAGCTTTCTTT. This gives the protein CSVSRGIGMNTEAFF.

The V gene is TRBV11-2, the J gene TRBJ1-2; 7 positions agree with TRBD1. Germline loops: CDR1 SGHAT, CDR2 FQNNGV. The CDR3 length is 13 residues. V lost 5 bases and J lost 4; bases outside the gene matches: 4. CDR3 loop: CASSLDRVYGYTF. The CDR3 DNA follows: TGTGCCAGCAGCCTCGACAGGGTCTATGGCTACACCTTC.

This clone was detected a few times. CDR3 protein: CASSMQGPNTEAFF. In DNA form, the CDR3 reads TGTGCCAGTAGTATGCAGGGGCCAAACACTGAAGCTTTCTTT. This sequence joins TRBV19 and TRBJ1-1, with D perhaps TRBD1 (6 bases). V shed 3 bases and J shed 2 bases, with 10 bases lying between them. The CDR3 length is 14 residues. Germline V CDR1 and CDR2: LNHDA, SQIVND (reference sequence).

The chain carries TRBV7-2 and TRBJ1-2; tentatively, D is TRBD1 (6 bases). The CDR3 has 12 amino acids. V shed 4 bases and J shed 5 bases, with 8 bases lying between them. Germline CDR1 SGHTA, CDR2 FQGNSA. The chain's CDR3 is CASSSTGYGYTF. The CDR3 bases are TGTGCCAGCAGCTCAACAGGGTATGGCTACACCTTC.

The DNA of the CDR3 is TGTGCCAGTAGTATAGGGGGCAGCTCTGGGGCCAACGTCCTGACTTTC. This translates into CASSIGGSSGANVLTF. The V gene is TRBV19, the J gene TRBJ2-6; TRBD1 is a possible D gene (5 bases). The CDR3 has 16 residues. Trimming took 1 base from V and 0 from J, leaving 7 bases between them. The germline V gene has CDR1 LNHDA and CDR2 SQIVND (reference sequence).

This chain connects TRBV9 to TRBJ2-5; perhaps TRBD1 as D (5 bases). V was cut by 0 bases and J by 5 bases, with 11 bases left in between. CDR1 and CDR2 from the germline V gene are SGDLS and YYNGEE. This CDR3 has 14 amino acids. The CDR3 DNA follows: TGTGCCAGCAGCGTAGATCTGGGGCTGGAGACCCAGTACTTC. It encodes CASSVDLGLETQYF. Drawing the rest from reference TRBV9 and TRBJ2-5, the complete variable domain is DSGVTQTPKHLITATGQRVTLRCSPRSGDLSVYWYQQSLDQGLQFLIQYYNGEERAKGNILERFSAQQFPDLHSELNLSSLELGDSALYFCASSVDLGLETQYFGPGTRLLVL.

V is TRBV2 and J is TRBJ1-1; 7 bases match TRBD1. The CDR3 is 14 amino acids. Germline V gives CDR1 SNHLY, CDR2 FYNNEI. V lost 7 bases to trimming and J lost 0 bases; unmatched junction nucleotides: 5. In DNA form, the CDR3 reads TGTGCCAGCAAGGAGGGGGCTATGAACACTGAAGCTTTCTTT. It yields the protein CASKEGAMNTEAFF.

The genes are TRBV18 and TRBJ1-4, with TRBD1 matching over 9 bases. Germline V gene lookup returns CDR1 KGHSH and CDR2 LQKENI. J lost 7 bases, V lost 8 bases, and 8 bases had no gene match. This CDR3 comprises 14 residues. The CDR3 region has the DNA TGTGCCAGCACTGATACAGGGGGCTTTGAAAAACTGTTTTTT. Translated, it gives CASTDTGGFEKLFF.

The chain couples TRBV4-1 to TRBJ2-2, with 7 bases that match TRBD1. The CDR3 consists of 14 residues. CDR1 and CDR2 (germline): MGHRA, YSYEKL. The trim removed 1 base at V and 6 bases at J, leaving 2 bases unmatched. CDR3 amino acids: CASSQVGGPGELFF. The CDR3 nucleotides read TGCGCCAGCAGCCAAGTAGGGGGCCCCGGGGAGCTGTTTTTT.

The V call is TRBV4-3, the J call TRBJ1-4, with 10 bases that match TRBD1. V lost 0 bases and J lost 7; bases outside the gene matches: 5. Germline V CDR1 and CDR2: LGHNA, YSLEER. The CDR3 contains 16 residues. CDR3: CASSQDLGTGVEKLFF. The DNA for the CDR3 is TGCGCCAGCAGCCAAGATCTTGGGACAGGGGTTGAAAAACTGTTTTTT.

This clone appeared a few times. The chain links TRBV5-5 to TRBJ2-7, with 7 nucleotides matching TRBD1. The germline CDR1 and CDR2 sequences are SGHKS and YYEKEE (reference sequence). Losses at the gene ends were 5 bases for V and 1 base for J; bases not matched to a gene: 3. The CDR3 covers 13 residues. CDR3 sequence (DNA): TGTGCCAGCAGTTGGACAGGTTCCTACGAGCAGTACTTC. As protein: CASSWTGSYEQYF.

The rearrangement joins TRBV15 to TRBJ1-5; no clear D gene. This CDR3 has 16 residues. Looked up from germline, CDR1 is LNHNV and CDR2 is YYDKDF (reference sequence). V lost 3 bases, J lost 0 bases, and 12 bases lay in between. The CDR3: CATSRTPGNSNQPQHF. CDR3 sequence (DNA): TGTGCCACCAGCAGGACACCAGGAAATAGCAATCAGCCCCAGCATTTT.

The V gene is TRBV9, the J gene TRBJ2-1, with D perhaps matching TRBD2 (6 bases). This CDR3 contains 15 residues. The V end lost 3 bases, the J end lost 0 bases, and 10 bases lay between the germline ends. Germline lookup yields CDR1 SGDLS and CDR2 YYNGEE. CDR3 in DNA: TGTGCCAGCAGCGGACTAGGGGACTCCTACAATGAGCAGTTCTTC. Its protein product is CASSGLGDSYNEQFF. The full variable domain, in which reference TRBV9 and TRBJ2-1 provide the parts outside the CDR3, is DSGVTQTPKHLITATGQRVTLRCSPRSGDLSVYWYQQSLDQGLQFLIQYYNGEERAKGNILERFSAQQFPDLHSELNLSSLELGDSALYFCASSGLGDSYNEQFFGPGTRLTVL.

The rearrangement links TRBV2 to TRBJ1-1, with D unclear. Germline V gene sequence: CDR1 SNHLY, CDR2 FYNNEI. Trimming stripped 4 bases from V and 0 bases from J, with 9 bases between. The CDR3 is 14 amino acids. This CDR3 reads CASSVRVMNTEAFF. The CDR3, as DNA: TGTGCCAGCAGTGTACGAGTGATGAACACTGAAGCTTTCTTT.

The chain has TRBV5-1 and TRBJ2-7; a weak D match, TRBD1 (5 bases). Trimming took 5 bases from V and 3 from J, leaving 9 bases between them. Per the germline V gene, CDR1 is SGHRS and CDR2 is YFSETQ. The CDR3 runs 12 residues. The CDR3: CASRDTYYEQYF. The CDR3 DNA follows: TGCGCCAGCAGGGACACCTACTACGAGCAGTACTTC.

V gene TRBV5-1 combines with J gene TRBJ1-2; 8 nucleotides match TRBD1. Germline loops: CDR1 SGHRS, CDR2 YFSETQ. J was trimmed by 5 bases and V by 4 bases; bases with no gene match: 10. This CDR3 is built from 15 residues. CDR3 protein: CASSPGQGLDYGYTF. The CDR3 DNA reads TGCGCCAGCAGCCCCGGACAGGGTCTAGATTATGGCTACACCTTC. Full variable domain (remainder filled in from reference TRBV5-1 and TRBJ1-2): KAGVTQTPRYLIKTRGQQVTLSCSPISGHRSVSWYQQTPGQGLQFLFEYFSETQRNKGNFPGRFSGRQFSNSRSEMNVSTLELGDSALYLCASSPGQGLDYGYTFGSGTRLTVV.

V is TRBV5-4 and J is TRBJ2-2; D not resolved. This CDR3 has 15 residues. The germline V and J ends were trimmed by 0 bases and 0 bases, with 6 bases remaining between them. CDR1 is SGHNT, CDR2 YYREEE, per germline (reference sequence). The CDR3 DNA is TGTGCCAGCAGCTTGGATCTCGCGAACACCGGGGAGCTGTTTTTT. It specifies CASSLDLANTGELFF.

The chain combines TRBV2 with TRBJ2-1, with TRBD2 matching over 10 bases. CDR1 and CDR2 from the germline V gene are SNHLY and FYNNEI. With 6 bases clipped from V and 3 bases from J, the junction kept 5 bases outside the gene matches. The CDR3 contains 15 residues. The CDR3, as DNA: TGTGCCAGCAGCCTAGCGGGAGAACTCTACAATGAGCAGTTCTTC. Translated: CASSLAGELYNEQFF.